At least ten counts were recorded for the clone carrying this T cell receptor beta chain. The target antigen is unknown. With 10-nucleotide random UMIs, 5'RACE was used to make the cDNA. Each sequencing run yielded over 160 million TCR-beta sequences from 15-18 subjects. MiXCR, applied by TCRdb to the 5' RACE reads, yields one record per CDR3 protein. The sample shows 50,000 to 80,000 distinct CDR3 sequences, almost 3.5% of them seen only once. The sample comes from a study of neurological immune-mediated disorders. 2 million unsorted PBMCs were stored in RNAlater at -80 °C before RNA extraction. The CDR3 runs 16 residues. The V and J ends lost 0 bases and 0 bases respectively, with 11 bases between them. From germline, CDR1 is LGHDT and CDR2 YNNKEL (reference sequence). Findings and caveats of the study: None of the CDR3 amino acid sequences of expanded clones recurred across subjects, suggesting private repertoires in all groups.

The sample was PBMCs. The sequence came from a man between 35 and 55 years old with multiple sclerosis. The V call is TRBV3-1, the J call TRBJ1-1; no reliable D call. Written as DNA, the CDR3 is TGTGCCAGCAGCCAAGAGTTGGGATCTATGAACACTGAAGCTTTCTTT. Translation: CASSQELGSMNTEAFF.